The clone carrying this T cell receptor (beta chain) was seen once. The record originates from a study of blood T cell repertoires in COVID-19. Study-wide background: Material from acute and convalescent COVID-19 was sourced from the United States, Italy and Spain.

CDR1 is MDHEN and CDR2 is SYDVKM in the germline V gene. The V and J ends lost 7 bases and 2 bases respectively, with 17 bases between them. This CDR3 comprises 15 residues. Per the original methods: Estimation of nucleated cell counts was performed using reference gene primer amplification. Profiling relied on immunoSEQ multiplex PCR, and the TCRdb table lists in-frame clones only, not all of them. Clone size and V and J calls were adopted from that table, with D and trimming inferred from the DNA. This table holds fewer than 300,000 clones, around 87% found once. The sample consisted of peripheral blood. This sequence joins TRBV28 and TRBJ1-2; TRBD1 might be the D (6 bases). The receptor comes from a woman aged 45 to 65 with acute or convalescent COVID-19. The DNA for the CDR3 is TGTGCCAGCACCTTGGGGGCGCATTCCAACTATGGCTACACCTTC. It specifies CASTLGAHSNYGYTF.